The rows below give T cell receptor beta chains drawn from one sample of a study of cytomegalovirus exposure and HLA in healthy donors. Some clones are missing from TCRdb's copy, which holds only in-frame ones; the method was immunoSEQ multiplex PCR. The repertoire holds some 150,000 clones, with roughly nine tenths as singletons. What was sequenced was PBMCs. These receptors were obtained from a woman under 30 in good health and CMV-seropositive. CDR3s include the opening cysteine and the closing phenylalanine or tryptophan. A D gene is named only where the DNA matches it firmly. The size of a clone is reported for some rows only, either as once, few or many, or as a class for expanded clones.

cdr3_aa | cdr3_nt | d_call | j_call | clone_size | v_call
CSVGGFQGAGHEQYF | TGCAGCGTGGGGGGATTCCAGGGGGCGGGCCACGAGCAGTACTTC | TRBD1 | TRBJ2-7 | NA | TRBV29-1
CASSLTANYGYTF | TGTGCCAGCAGCCTGACAGCAAACTATGGCTACACCTTC | NA | TRBJ1-2 | NA | TRBV5-6
CASSFGADQPQHF | TGTGCCAGCAGCTTCGGTGCGGATCAGCCCCAGCATTTT | NA | TRBJ1-5 | NA | TRBV7-9
CASSDRGVPYEQYF | TGTGCCAGCAGTGATCGGGGGGTTCCCTACGAGCAGTACTTC | TRBD2 | TRBJ2-7 | NA | TRBV6-1
CATSIGLAGQETQYF | TGTGCCACCAGCATTGGACTAGCGGGTCAAGAGACCCAGTACTTC | TRBD2 | TRBJ2-5 | NA | TRBV15
CASSYPRQGYEQYF | TGTGCCAGCAGTTACCCGCGCCAGGGCTACGAGCAGTACTTC | NA | TRBJ2-7 | NA | TRBV6-6
CASSRPGQNPYEQYF | TGTGCCAGCAGTCGACCGGGACAGAATCCTTACGAGCAGTACTTC | TRBD1 | TRBJ2-7 | NA | TRBV6-5
CASSLLQNYGYTF | TGCGCCAGCAGCTTGCTACAGAACTATGGCTACACCTTC | NA | TRBJ1-2 | NA | TRBV5-1
CSVPGTGDGYTF | TGCAGCGTCCCCGGGACAGGGGACGGCTACACCTTC | TRBD1 | TRBJ1-2 | NA | TRBV29-1
CSVGTANYLTYEQYF | TGCAGCGTAGGGACAGCGAATTACCTTACCTACGAGCAGTACTTC | TRBD1 | TRBJ2-7 | NA | TRBV29-1
CASSPLTDNNYGYTF | TGTGCCAGCTCACCACTTACCGACAATAACTATGGCTACACCTTC | NA | TRBJ1-2 | NA | TRBV18
CASSSAGTTGVIDEQYF | TGTGCCAGCAGCTCCGCCGGAACGACAGGGGTTATAGACGAGCAGTACTTC | TRBD1 | TRBJ2-7 | once | TRBV7-9
CASSVSSGANVLTF | TGTGCCAGCTCTGTTAGCTCTGGGGCCAACGTCCTGACTTTC | NA | TRBJ2-6 | NA | TRBV7-8
CASIRRGHTDTQYF | TGTGCCAGCATTCGGAGGGGCCACACAGATACGCAGTATTTT | NA | TRBJ2-3 | NA | TRBV5-6
CASGLSRGNQPQHF | TGTGCTAGTGGTTTGTCCAGGGGCAATCAGCCCCAGCATTTT | NA | TRBJ1-5 | NA | TRBV12-5